These T cell receptor beta chains were read from a single sample in a study of technical replicates of blood from a handful of donors. Clones were sequenced by immunoSEQ multiplex PCR, and TCRdb holds only the in-frame ones, with some missing. Of 80,000 to 100,000 clones in the sample, 95% were seen once. The sequencing input was T cells isolated from PBMCs. These receptors were obtained from a human donor in good health. The conserved cysteine and the conserved F or W are not part of the CDR3 here. The order of the fields is V gene, J gene, CDR3 protein.

V gene: TRBV2
J gene: TRBJ2-2
CDR3 protein: ASAEVGTQGANTGELF

V gene: TRBV27
J gene: TRBJ1-1
CDR3 protein: ASSFGGGVTEAF

V gene: TRBV30
J gene: TRBJ1-6
CDR3 protein: AWSPKLSPLH

V gene: TRBV7-9
J gene: TRBJ2-2
CDR3 protein: ASSPVSGGQGTTGELF

V gene: TRBV11-2
J gene: TRBJ1-2
CDR3 protein: ASSLDLRAGEAGYT

V gene: TRBV7-9
J gene: TRBJ2-7
CDR3 protein: ASSLVSRLGEQY

V gene: TRBV5-4
J gene: TRBJ1-4
CDR3 protein: ASSQRSGWDEKLF

V gene: TRBV11-2
J gene: TRBJ2-7
CDR3 protein: ASSLGFGTGGSYEQY

V gene: TRBV4-1
J gene: TRBJ2-7
CDR3 protein: ASSQLLAGGSYEQY

V gene: TRBV2
J gene: TRBJ1-5
CDR3 protein: ASIQGSGQPQH

V gene: TRBV7-9
J gene: TRBJ1-5
CDR3 protein: ASSLTTYRGFDQPQH

V gene: TRBV10-3
J gene: TRBJ2-5
CDR3 protein: ATRGTPQETQY

V gene: TRBV5-1
J gene: TRBJ1-2
CDR3 protein: ASSGDRGYGYT

V gene: TRBV19
J gene: TRBJ1-2
CDR3 protein: ATQHGTGYGYT

V gene: TRBV28
J gene: TRBJ2-1
CDR3 protein: ASSSRVDEQF

V gene: TRBV7-8
J gene: TRBJ2-7
CDR3 protein: ASSARVSYEQY

V gene: TRBV5-1
J gene: TRBJ1-5
CDR3 protein: ASSLAGEVQPQH

V gene: TRBV9
J gene: TRBJ2-7
CDR3 protein: ASSGAGLAYEQY

V gene: TRBV7-9
J gene: TRBJ1-3
CDR3 protein: ASSRPSLSGNTIY

V gene: TRBV5-1
J gene: TRBJ2-1
CDR3 protein: ASRGLDNEQF

V gene: TRBV4-1
J gene: TRBJ2-7
CDR3 protein: ASSPKPGYEQY

V gene: TRBV11-3
J gene: TRBJ2-7
CDR3 protein: ASSRTGTGNNEQY

V gene: TRBV2
J gene: TRBJ2-1
CDR3 protein: ASRGRTAISYNEQF

V gene: TRBV6-5
J gene: TRBJ2-2
CDR3 protein: ASSYSSPDTGELF

V gene: TRBV6-1
J gene: TRBJ1-2
CDR3 protein: ASTKDISNYGYT

V gene: TRBV5-1
J gene: TRBJ2-1
CDR3 protein: ASSLLAPTETNEQF

V gene: TRBV9
J gene: TRBJ2-5
CDR3 protein: ASSVGQQETQY

V gene: TRBV19
J gene: TRBJ2-7
CDR3 protein: ASSMASSYEQY

V gene: TRBV9
J gene: TRBJ2-2
CDR3 protein: ASSVGRDANTGELF

V gene: TRBV5-6
J gene: TRBJ2-7
CDR3 protein: ASNLDQYEQY

V gene: TRBV7-8
J gene: TRBJ2-2
CDR3 protein: ASSLLAGGPNTGELF

V gene: TRBV5-1
J gene: TRBJ2-7
CDR3 protein: ASSWGGGSTTTYEQY

V gene: TRBV4-2
J gene: TRBJ2-1
CDR3 protein: ASSVTTSGTYDEQF

V gene: TRBV10-3
J gene: TRBJ2-5
CDR3 protein: AISESNGEETQY

V gene: TRBV7-8
J gene: TRBJ1-6
CDR3 protein: ASSLGSRGRLPLH

V gene: TRBV30
J gene: TRBJ2-3
CDR3 protein: ALTGALSTDTQY

V gene: TRBV5-1
J gene: TRBJ2-7
CDR3 protein: ASSLLLGLAGSYEQY

V gene: TRBV5-1
J gene: TRBJ2-4
CDR3 protein: ASSSGESAKNIQY

V gene: TRBV28
J gene: TRBJ1-2
CDR3 protein: ASSSHQDVYGYT

V gene: TRBV5-1
J gene: TRBJ2-3
CDR3 protein: ASSLDLAGGFTDTQY

V gene: TRBV4-1
J gene: TRBJ2-3
CDR3 protein: ASSQSGSRTTTDTQY

V gene: TRBV30
J gene: TRBJ2-3
CDR3 protein: AWMAPHRDSTDTQY

V gene: TRBV4-1
J gene: TRBJ2-1
CDR3 protein: ASSQDSSGGGWNEQF

V gene: TRBV4-1
J gene: TRBJ1-5
CDR3 protein: ASMPGHRGTPSYSNQPQH

V gene: TRBV6-5
J gene: TRBJ2-1
CDR3 protein: ASSYALAGGYNEQF

V gene: TRBV2
J gene: TRBJ2-2
CDR3 protein: ASSGQGAGELF

V gene: TRBV7-6
J gene: TRBJ2-3
CDR3 protein: ASSLVGIIGATNFTDTQY

V gene: TRBV13
J gene: -
CDR3 protein: ASSLVVQGSHEQY

V gene: TRBV30
J gene: TRBJ2-7
CDR3 protein: AWSFLAPGEQY

V gene: TRBV11-2
J gene: TRBJ1-1
CDR3 protein: ASSAGRNTEAF

V gene: TRBV27
J gene: TRBJ2-3
CDR3 protein: ASSFLGHTASTDTQY

V gene: TRBV7-9
J gene: TRBJ1-2
CDR3 protein: ASSLDYGYT

V gene: TRBV5-1
J gene: TRBJ1-1
CDR3 protein: ASSLDRGQTEAF

V gene: TRBV6-5
J gene: TRBJ1-1
CDR3 protein: ASSYPRTGNGVAF

V gene: TRBV2
J gene: TRBJ2-1
CDR3 protein: ASRPQRGGLNEQF